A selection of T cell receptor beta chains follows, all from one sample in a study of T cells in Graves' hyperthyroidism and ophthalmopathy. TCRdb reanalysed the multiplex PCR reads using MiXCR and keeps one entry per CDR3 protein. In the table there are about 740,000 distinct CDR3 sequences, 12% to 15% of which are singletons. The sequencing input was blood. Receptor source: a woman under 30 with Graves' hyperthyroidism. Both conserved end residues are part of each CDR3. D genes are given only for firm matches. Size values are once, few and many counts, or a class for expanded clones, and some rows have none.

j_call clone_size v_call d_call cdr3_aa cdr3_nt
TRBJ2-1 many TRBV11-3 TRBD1 CASSLDHWGQPTSEQFF TGTGCCAGCAGCTTAGACCACTGGGGACAGCCTACAAGTGAGCAGTTCTTC
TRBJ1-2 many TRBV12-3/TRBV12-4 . CASSQRGAGNYGYTF TGTGCCAGCAGCCAGAGGGGGGCAGGCAACTATGGCTACACCTTC
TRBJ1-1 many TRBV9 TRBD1 CASSVVTGVNTEAFF TGTGCCAGCAGCGTAGTAACAGGGGTTAATACTGAAGCTTTCTTT
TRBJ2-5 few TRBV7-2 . CASSLIRYQETQYF TGTGCCAGCAGCTTAATCCGGTACCAAGAGACCCAGTACTTC
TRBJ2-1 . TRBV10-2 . CASTRLWGEAYNEQFF TGCGCCAGCACCCGACTGTGGGGGGAAGCCTACAATGAGCAGTTCTTC
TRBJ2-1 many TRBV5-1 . CASSPRGQTGSYNEQFF TGCGCCAGCAGCCCCCGGGGCCAGACAGGCTCCTACAATGAGCAGTTCTTC
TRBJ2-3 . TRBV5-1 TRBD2 CASSSDRTSGRRSTDTQYF TGCGCCAGCAGCTCGGACCGGACTAGCGGGAGACGCAGCACAGATACGCAGTATTTT
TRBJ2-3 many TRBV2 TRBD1 CASIGQGAKNSGSYTDTQYF TGTGCCAGCATCGGACAGGGGGCCAAAAACAGCGGGAGTTACACAGATACGCAGTATTTT
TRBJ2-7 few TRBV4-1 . CASRNEGSSEQYF TGCGCCAGCAGAAATGAGGGGAGCTCCGAGCAGTACTTC
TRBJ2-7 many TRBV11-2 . CASSPSPTGRQYF TGTGCCAGCAGCCCGTCTCCTACAGGGCGGCAGTACTTC
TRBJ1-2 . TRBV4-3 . CASSQDRWGNYGYTF TGCGCCAGCAGCCAAGATCGATGGGGGAACTATGGCTACACCTTC
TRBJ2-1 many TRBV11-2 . CASRTSRGGHNEQFF TGTGCCAGCAGGACCTCGAGGGGCGGGCATAATGAGCAGTTCTTC
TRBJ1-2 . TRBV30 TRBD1 CAWSLTGGDGYTF TGTGCCTGGAGCTTAACAGGGGGCGATGGCTACACCTTC
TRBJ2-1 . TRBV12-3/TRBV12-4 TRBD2 CASIKLLGGNEQFF TGTGCCAGCATAAAGCTCCTGGGAGGGAATGAGCAGTTCTTC
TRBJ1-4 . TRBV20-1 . CSASLGGEKLFF TGCAGTGCTAGTTTGGGAGGTGAAAAACTGTTTTTT
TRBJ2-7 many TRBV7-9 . CASSLGTYYEQYF TGTGCCAGCAGCTTAGGGACCTATTACGAGCAGTACTTC
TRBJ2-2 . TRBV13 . CASSLGLAMNTGELFF TGTGCCAGCAGCTTAGGATTAGCGATGAACACCGGGGAGCTGTTTTTT
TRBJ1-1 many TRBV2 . CASTHRRSGVNTEAFF TGTGCCAGCACCCACCGTAGATCAGGAGTAAACACTGAAGCTTTCTTT
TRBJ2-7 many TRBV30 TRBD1 CAWQGQGQGAYEQYF TGTGCCTGGCAAGGCCAAGGACAGGGGGCCTACGAGCAGTACTTC
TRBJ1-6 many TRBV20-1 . CSARDSRGTYNSPLHF TGCAGTGCTAGAGACTCAAGGGGAACCTATAATTCACCCCTCCACTTT
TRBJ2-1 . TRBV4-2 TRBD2 CASSQRLAGNEQFF TGTGCCAGCAGCCAGAGGCTAGCGGGTAATGAGCAGTTCTTC
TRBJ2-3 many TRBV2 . CASASGETDTQYF TGTGCCAGCGCGTCCGGGGAGACAGATACGCAGTATTTT